This TCR beta chain is drawn from a study of blood T cell repertoires in COVID-19. Study context: Material from acute and convalescent COVID-19 was sourced from the United States, Italy and Spain. In each case, the material was cDNA or gDNA derived from T cells, B-cell-depleted T cells, or PBMCs.

The authors' processing: Reference gene primers were amplified, and this amplification served to estimate nucleated cell counts. Only in-frame clones appear in the TCRdb table, and some are missing; sequencing was by immunoSEQ multiplex PCR. The D gene and trimming were derived from the DNA, and the V and J assignments and clone size from that table. The data contain roughly 190,000 clones, around 89% of them singletons. This CDR3 comprises 11 residues. The V end was cut by 9 bases, the J end by 5 bases, with 8 bases between. Germline V CDR1 and CDR2: ENHRY, SYGVKD. The source of this sequence is a human donor in a cohort sampled during active COVID-19. The specimen was peripheral blood. The chain uses TRBV10-3 and TRBJ1-3; D ambiguous. The CDR3 sequence is CAILQRNTIYF. In DNA, the CDR3 is TGTGCCATTCTCCAGAGAAACACCATATATTTT.